This entry describes one T cell receptor (beta chain). This specimen comes from a study of blood T cell repertoires in COVID-19. Profiling relied on immunoSEQ multiplex PCR, and the TCRdb table lists in-frame clones only, not all of them. The sample shows under 150,000 clones, around 85% of them seen only once. CDR3 length equals 12 residues. V dropped 8 bases and J dropped 1; count of bases not matched to a gene: 1. CDR1 is LNHDA and CDR2 is SQIVND in the germline V gene (reference sequence). The sample taken for sequencing was peripheral blood. The chain uses TRBV19 and TRBJ1-1, with 7 bases lining up with TRBD1. This receptor was taken from a woman aged 40 to 55 with active or convalescent COVID-19. CDR3 loop: CASWTGNTEAFF. The CDR3 DNA sequence: TGTGCCAGTTGGACAGGGAACACTGAAGCTTTCTTT.